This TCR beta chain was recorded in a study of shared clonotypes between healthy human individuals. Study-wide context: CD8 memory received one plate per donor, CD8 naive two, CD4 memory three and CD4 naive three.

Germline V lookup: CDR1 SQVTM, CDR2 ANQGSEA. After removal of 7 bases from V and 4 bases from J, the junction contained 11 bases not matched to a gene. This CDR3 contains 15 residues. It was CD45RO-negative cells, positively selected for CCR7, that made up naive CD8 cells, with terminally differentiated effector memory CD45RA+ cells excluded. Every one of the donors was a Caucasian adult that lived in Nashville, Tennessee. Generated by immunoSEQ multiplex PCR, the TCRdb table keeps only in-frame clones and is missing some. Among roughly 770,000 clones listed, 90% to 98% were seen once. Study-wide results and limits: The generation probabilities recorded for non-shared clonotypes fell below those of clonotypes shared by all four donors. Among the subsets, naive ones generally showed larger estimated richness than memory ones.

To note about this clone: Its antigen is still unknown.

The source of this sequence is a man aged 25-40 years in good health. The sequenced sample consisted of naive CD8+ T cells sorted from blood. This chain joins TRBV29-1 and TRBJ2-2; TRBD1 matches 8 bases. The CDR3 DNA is TGCAGCGGTGTAGGGGTCGGACAGGGCACCGGGGAGCTGTTTTTT. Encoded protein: CSGVGVGQGTGELFF.